This TCR beta chain was captured by sequencing in a study of cytomegalovirus exposure and HLA in healthy donors. Study-wide results and caveats: The productive fraction for most TCR beta V segments was about 87% or about 30% in an earlier analysis. Later genetic work tied a missense DCLRE1C variant to beta-chain V and J trimming.

The CDR3 runs to 22 residues. Germline CDR1 and CDR2: SGHVS and FQNEAQ. V lost 0 bases to trimming and J lost 3 bases; unmatched junction nucleotides: 14. In regard to this clone: Its antigen is undetermined.

The PCR employed 60 Vbeta primers together with 13 Jbeta primers. Original processing methods: The authors later counted 65 million to 80 million unique TCR beta chains, roughly 11 million of them shared. The assay was immunoSEQ multiplex PCR, and TCRdb's table has in-frame clones only and misses some. D and trimming come from the DNA, and the V and J calls and clone size come from that table. Here the sample spans 120,000 to 150,000 clones, 79% being singletons. The source of this sequence is a female donor in good health and CMV-seronegative. The V and J genes are TRBV7-8 and TRBJ2-4; 16 bases line up with TRBD2. Material: PBMCs. The CDR3 DNA sequence: TGTGCCAGCAGCTTAGCGGCAACCCCGGGACTAGCGGGGGGGCTTGGCAAAAACATTCAGTACTTC. Translated, it gives CASSLAATPGLAGGLGKNIQYF.